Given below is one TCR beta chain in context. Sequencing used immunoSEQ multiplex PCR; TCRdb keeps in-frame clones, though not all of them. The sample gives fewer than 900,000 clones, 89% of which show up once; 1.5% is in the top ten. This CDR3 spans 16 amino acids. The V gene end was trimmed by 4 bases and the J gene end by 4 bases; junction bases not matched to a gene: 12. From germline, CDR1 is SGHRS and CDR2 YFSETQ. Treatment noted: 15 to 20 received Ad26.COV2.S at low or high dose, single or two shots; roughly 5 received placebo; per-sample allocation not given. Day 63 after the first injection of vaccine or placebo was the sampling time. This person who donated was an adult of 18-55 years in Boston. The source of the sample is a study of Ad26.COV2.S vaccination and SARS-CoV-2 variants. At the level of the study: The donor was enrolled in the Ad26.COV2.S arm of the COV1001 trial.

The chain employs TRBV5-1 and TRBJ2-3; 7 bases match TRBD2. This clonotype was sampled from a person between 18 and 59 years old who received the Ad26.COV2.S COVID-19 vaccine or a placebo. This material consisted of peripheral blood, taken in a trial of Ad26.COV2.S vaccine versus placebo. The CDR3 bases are TGCGCCAGCAGCCCCGCGGGGGTCGAAGTGGCAGATACGCAGTATTTT. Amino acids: CASSPAGVEVADTQYF.